The 6 T cell receptor beta chains below were found in one sample sequenced in a study of beta chain features in type 1 diabetes. Study-wide findings and caveats: Type 1 diabetes patients showed a moderate but significant shortening of TCRB CDR3s in all four CD4+ subsets.

Their antigens are not known. Expressed TCRB transcripts got sequenced, as all isolated RNA was reverse transcribed. The method was immunoSEQ multiplex PCR; TCRdb's version includes in-frame clones alone and lacks a portion of them. The data hold about 68,000 clones, with about 50% observed a single time. The specimen was central memory CD4+ T cells from blood. The receptors originated from a man aged 30-40 years with type 1 diabetes.

The chain is built from TRBV5-8 and TRBJ2-5, with TRBD1 matching 9 bases. CDR1 is SGHTS, CDR2 YDEGEE, per germline. The CDR3 runs 14 residues. Losses at the gene ends were 4 bases for V and 5 bases for J; bases not matched to a gene: 6. CDR3 sequence reads: CASSQQGAGETQYF. CDR3 coding DNA: TGTGCCAGCAGCCAACAGGGGGCTGGCGAGACCCAGTACTTC.

The genes are TRBV5-4 and TRBJ2-7; maybe TRBD1 (6 bases). Trimming cost V 4 bases and J 2 bases, with 16 bases left between them. Germline loops: CDR1 SGHNT, CDR2 YYREEE (reference sequence). The CDR3 is made up of 15 amino acids. The CDR3 sequence: CASSPTSDRTYEQYF. The CDR3 nucleotides are TGTGCCAGCAGCCCAACCTCTGACAGGACCTACGAGCAGTACTTC.

The chain is built from TRBV6-1 and TRBJ2-1, with D possibly matching TRBD1 (5 bases). This CDR3 is 16 amino acids long. V shed 2 bases and J shed 6 bases, with 17 bases lying between them. CDR1 is MNHNS and CDR2 is SASEGT in the germline V gene. The CDR3 coding sequence is TGTGCCAGCAGTGAAACTTTATTTGGGGCGGTCAATGAGCAGTTCTTC. It translates to CASSETLFGAVNEQFF.

The genes are TRBV30 and TRBJ2-3; a weak D match, TRBD2 (5 bases). This CDR3 is 15 amino acids long. Trimming pared 0 bases from V and 5 bases from J, leaving 15 bases between. CDR1 and CDR2 (germline): GTSNPN, SVGIG (reference sequence). CDR3 in amino acids: CAWSVSASLGDTQYF. The CDR3 DNA is TGTGCCTGGAGTGTATCCGCTAGCTTGGGAGATACGCAGTATTTT. Supplemented by reference TRBV30 and TRBJ2-3, the full variable domain reads SQTIHQWPATLVQPVGSPLSLECTVEGTSNPNLYWYRQAAGRGLQLLFYSVGIGQISSEVPQNLSASRPQDRQFILSSKKLLLSDSGFYLCAWSVSASLGDTQYFGPGTRLTVL.

This clone was observed a few times. The same CDR3 is also encoded by other DNA sequences in this sample. V is TRBV4-2 and J is TRBJ2-1; D perhaps matches TRBD2 (6 bases). Between the trimmed V and J ends, which lost 0 bases and 0 bases, there was a span of 6 bases. The germline V gene has CDR1 LGHNA and CDR2 YNFKEQ. The CDR3 is 15 amino acids. CDR3 nucleotides: TGTGCCAGCAGCCAAGATAGCGGCTCCTACAATGAGCAGTTCTTC. Its protein product is CASSQDSGSYNEQFF.

This clone was seen only a few times. The gene calls are TRBV5-1 and TRBJ1-1; a possible D gene is TRBD1 (6 bases). CDR1 and CDR2 from the germline V gene are SGHRS and YFSETQ. V lost 4 bases and J 1 base, leaving 14 bases between the germline ends. This CDR3 contains 15 residues. The CDR3 region has the DNA TGCGCCAGCAGCCCCACCGGGACAACGAACACTGAAGCTTTCTTT. It specifies CASSPTGTTNTEAFF.